This T cell receptor (beta chain) appears in the sequencing data of a study of blood T cell repertoires in COVID-19. The overall study: Specimens from acute and convalescent COVID-19 originated in the United States, Italy and Spain. Sample material is recorded as cDNA or gDNA derived from T cells, B-cell-depleted T cells, or PBMCs.

Original methodology: Using reference gene primer amplification, nucleated cell counts were estimated. Only in-frame clones appear in the TCRdb table, and some are missing; sequencing was by immunoSEQ multiplex PCR. The V and J calls and clone size come from that table; D and trimming were worked out from the DNA. The data hold 400,000 to 500,000 clones, with 88% observed a single time. Participants spanned ages about 18 to 90 years and resided in 20 to 30 US areas. This CDR3 is 15 amino acids long. V trimming: 6 bases; J trimming: 9 bases; junction bases outside the gene matches: 11. CDR1 is LNHDA and CDR2 is SQIVND in the germline V gene (reference sequence).

Sequenced input: PBMCs or T cells enriched from blood (not recorded which). The sequence was collected from a woman aged 18 to 35 who had been exposed to COVID-19. The chain carries TRBV19 and TRBJ2-1; TRBD2 matches 10 bases. DNA for the CDR3: TGTGCCAGTAGCCCAAGCGGGGGGGCAGTTGTTGAGCAGTTCTTC. Encoded protein: CASSPSGGAVVEQFF.